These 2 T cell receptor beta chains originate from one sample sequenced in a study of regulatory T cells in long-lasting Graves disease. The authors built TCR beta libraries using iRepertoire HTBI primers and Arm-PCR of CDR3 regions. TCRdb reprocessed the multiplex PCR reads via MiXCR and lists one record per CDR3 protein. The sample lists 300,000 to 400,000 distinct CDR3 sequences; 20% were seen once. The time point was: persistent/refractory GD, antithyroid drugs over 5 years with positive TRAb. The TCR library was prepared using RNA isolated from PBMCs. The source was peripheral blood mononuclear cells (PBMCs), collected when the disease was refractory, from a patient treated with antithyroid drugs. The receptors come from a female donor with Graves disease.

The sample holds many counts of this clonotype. DNA for the CDR3: TGCAGTGCCCCAAGGCAGGGGCAGCAGTACTTC. Translated, it gives CSAPRQGQQYF. This chain uses TRBV20-1 with TRBJ2-7; TRBD1 might be the D (6 bases). Germline V gene data show CDR1 as DFQATT and CDR2 as SNEGSKA (reference sequence). The CDR3 covers 11 residues. Trimming cost V 6 bases and J 8 bases, with 14 bases left between them.

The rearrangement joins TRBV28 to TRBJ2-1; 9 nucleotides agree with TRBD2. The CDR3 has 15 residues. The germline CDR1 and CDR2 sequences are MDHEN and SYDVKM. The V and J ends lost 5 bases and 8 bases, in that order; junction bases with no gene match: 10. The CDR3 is CASSTGLASYDEQFF. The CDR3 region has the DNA TGTGCCAGCAGTACAGGACTAGCGTCTTACGATGAGCAGTTCTTC.